This passage covers 22 T cell receptor beta chains from one sample sequenced in a study of T cell responses to AZD1222 COVID-19 vaccine (dated by TCRdb to the early 2020s). Sample time point, as interpreted from the label and publication: baseline before first vaccination. Receptor libraries were prepared by the immunoSEQ multiplex PCR assay. The immuneACCESS repertoire file appears here via TCRdb, limited to in-frame rearrangements. These files lack a portion of the clones; in checked studies, under half of the deficit traces to unresolved V genes, and the cause of the others is not known. The sample table lists around 140,000 clones, 93% of them with a count of one. Jointly, the top ten make up approximately 5% of the sample. Specimen: peripheral blood, collected on day 0 of AZD1222 vaccination. These receptors were collected from an adult in good health.

This clone came up many times. The chain is built from TRBV28 and TRBJ1-2; TRBD1 aligns across 10 bases. After removal of 6 bases from V and 6 bases from J, the junction contained 10 bases not matched to a gene. This CDR3 spans 15 amino acids. Per the germline V gene, CDR1 is MDHEN and CDR2 is SYDVKM. CDR3 nucleotides: TGTGCCAGCAGGGCCGGGACAGGGGAGGTTCATGGCTACACCTTC. It codes for CASRAGTGEVHGYTF.

The rearrangement joins TRBV27 to TRBJ2-7; D gene ambiguous. Trimming took 7 bases from V and 3 from J, leaving 10 bases between them. The CDR3 sequence is 12 residues long. The germline gives CDR1 MNHEY, CDR2 SMNVEV (reference sequence). The CDR3 reads CASTNSRYEQYF. CDR3 bases: TGTGCCAGCACCAACAGTCGCTACGAGCAGTACTTC.

The chain is built from TRBV7-7 and TRBJ2-5, with D perhaps matching TRBD1 (6 bases). V gave up 5 bases and J gave up 5 bases, with 18 bases separating them. The CDR3 contains 15 residues. In germline, CDR1 is SSHAT, CDR2 FNYEAQ (reference sequence). Here the CDR3 DNA reads TGTGCCAGCAGCCGACAGGCCATGCTCCACGAGACCCAGTACTTC. It translates to CASSRQAMLHETQYF.

This chain connects TRBV7-9 to TRBJ1-2; 7 bases line up with TRBD1. Trimming removed 3 bases from V and 2 bases from J; junction bases left unmatched: 3. The CDR3 consists of 14 residues. Germline loops: CDR1 SEHNR, CDR2 FQNEAQ (reference sequence). CDR3 region: CASSLQGENYGYTF. The CDR3 DNA is TGTGCCAGCAGCTTGCAGGGGGAAAACTATGGCTACACCTTC.

The chain has TRBV7-3 and TRBJ2-1; weak D call: TRBD1 (5 bases). Germline loops: CDR1 SGHTA, CDR2 FQGTGA. This CDR3 region has 22 residues. The V and J ends lost 5 bases and 1 base respectively, with 33 bases between them. The CDR3 bases are TGTGCCAGCAGCATGTTCCCGATCCGGCCCTCACTTAGGGGTGGTTCCTACAATGAGCAGTTCTTC. It yields the protein CASSMFPIRPSLRGGSYNEQFF.

The V and J genes are TRBV28 and TRBJ2-5; 11 bases are shared with TRBD1. Trimming removed 6 bases from V and 5 bases from J; junction bases left unmatched: 8. CDR1 is MDHEN, CDR2 SYDVKM, per germline. This CDR3 contains 15 residues. For the CDR3, the DNA is TGTGCCAGCAGGGCACGGACAGGGGGCTATGAGACCCAGTACTTC. As protein: CASRARTGGYETQYF.

The gene calls are TRBV7-2 and TRBJ2-4, with D unresolved. Trimming removed 1 base from V and 6 bases from J, with 7 bases in between. The CDR3 totals 13 residues. Per the germline V gene, CDR1 is SGHTA and CDR2 is FQGNSA. CDR3 sequence (DNA): TGTGCCAGCAGCTTAGAATCGGGAAACATTCAGTACTTC. Translated, it gives CASSLESGNIQYF.

Here the CDR3 reads CASSSASTYRDRQYGYTF. The CDR3 nucleotides read TGTGCCAGCAGCTCCGCCTCGACATACCGGGACCGGCAATATGGCTACACCTTC. The J gene is TRBJ1-2, the V gene TRBV7-9; a possible D gene is TRBD1 (5 bases). Germline loops: CDR1 SEHNR, CDR2 FQNEAQ (reference sequence). V shed 4 bases and J shed 5 bases, with 26 bases lying between them. CDR3 length: 18 residues.

V usage is TRBV9 and J usage is TRBJ2-1; 11 bases map to TRBD2. This CDR3 spans 16 amino acids. CDR1 and CDR2 (germline): SGDLS, YYNGEE. The junction had 3 bases not matched to a gene; V was cut back by 4 bases and J by 0 bases. CDR3 sequence (DNA): TGTGCCAGCAGCTTAGGGACTAGCGGCTCCTACAATGAGCAGTTCTTC. Protein: CASSLGTSGSYNEQFF.

The chain couples TRBV3-1 (or the pseudogene TRBV3-2) to TRBJ2-1; D is unresolved. Germline V gene data show CDR1 as LGHDT and CDR2 as YNNKEL (reference sequence). The CDR3 extends over 14 amino acids. The V end was cut by 0 bases, the J end by 3 bases, with 6 bases between. The DNA for the CDR3 is TGTGCCAGCAGCCAAGATGACCTCTACAATGAGCAGTTCTTC. Amino acids: CASSQDDLYNEQFF.

V usage is TRBV5-4 and J usage is TRBJ1-1; TRBD1 agrees at 9 bases. The J segment lost 4 bases and the V segment lost 3 bases, leaving 10 bases of the junction unmatched. Germline lookup yields CDR1 SGHNT and CDR2 YYREEE (reference sequence). The CDR3 is 16 amino acids. This chain's CDR3 is CASSWPGQGLGTEAFF. Here the CDR3 DNA reads TGTGCCAGCAGCTGGCCGGGACAGGGACTGGGCACTGAAGCTTTCTTT.

V is TRBV7-9 and J is TRBJ1-3; possible D gene TRBD1, 6 bases. Germline V CDR1 and CDR2: SEHNR, FQNEAQ (reference sequence). Between the trimmed V and J ends, which lost 4 bases and 0 bases, there was a span of 13 bases. The CDR3 loop spans 16 amino acids. The CDR3 nucleotides are TGTGCCAGCAGCTCCCTACAGGGATTCTCTGGAAACACCATATATTTT. Translating it yields CASSSLQGFSGNTIYF.

The chain uses TRBV28 and TRBJ2-7; D possibly corresponds to TRBD2 (6 bases). This CDR3 has 16 residues. Germline V CDR1 and CDR2: MDHEN, SYDVKM. Trimming cost V 8 bases and J 2 bases, with 22 bases left between them. The CDR3 region is CASFSSTAGLTYEQYF. CDR3 sequence (DNA): TGTGCCAGCTTTAGTTCTACTGCGGGACTCACCTACGAGCAGTACTTC.

The chain recombines TRBV5-1 with TRBJ2-2, with 7 nucleotides matching TRBD2. Germline V gives CDR1 SGHRS, CDR2 YFSETQ. Trimming cost V 3 bases and J 5 bases; bases outside gene matches: 10. The CDR3 sequence is 16 residues long. The CDR3 sequence: CASSSDGGLVTGELFF. The CDR3 coding sequence is TGCGCCAGCAGCTCGGACGGCGGACTAGTAACCGGGGAGCTGTTTTTT.

The chain uses TRBV30 and TRBJ1-5, with 8 bases lining up with TRBD1. The germline CDR1 and CDR2 sequences are GTSNPN and SVGIG (reference sequence). With 3 bases clipped from V and 2 bases from J, the junction kept 6 bases outside the gene matches. CDR3 length: 15 amino acids. In nucleotides, the CDR3 is TGTGCCTGGAGCGCTCCGACAGGGGGCAATCAGCCCCAGCATTTT. The encoded protein is CAWSAPTGGNQPQHF.

The CDR3 protein is CASSSARTQYF. CDR3 in DNA: TGTGCCAGCTCATCCGCCCGGACCCAGTACTTC. The chain employs TRBV2 and TRBJ2-5; no reliable D call. Germline CDR1 SNHLY, CDR2 FYNNEI. V was cut by 8 bases and J by 7 bases, with 11 bases left in between. The CDR3 length is 11 residues.

V usage is TRBV5-1 and J usage is TRBJ2-6; unclear D gene. The germline V gene has CDR1 SGHRS and CDR2 YFSETQ. CDR3 size: 15 residues. Trimming took 0 bases from V and 2 from J, leaving 6 bases between them. CDR3 region: CASSLVLTGANVLTF. CDR3 in DNA: TGCGCCAGCAGCTTGGTCTTGACTGGGGCCAACGTCCTGACTTTC.

J is TRBJ2-1 and V is TRBV11-3, with TRBD2 identical over 12 bases. The junction had 9 bases not matched to a gene; V was cut back by 5 bases and J by 4 bases. The CDR3 is 17 residues long. CDR1 is SGHNT and CDR2 is YENEEA in the germline V gene. The CDR3 reads CASSPTSGRDSYNEQFF. In DNA form, the CDR3 reads TGTGCCAGCAGCCCGACTAGCGGGAGAGATTCTTACAATGAGCAGTTCTTC.

This chain joins TRBV7-9 and TRBJ1-1; no reliable D call. Germline V gene sequence: CDR1 SEHNR, CDR2 FQNEAQ (reference sequence). The CDR3 runs to 13 residues. The V gene lost 5 bases and the J gene lost 2 bases, with 9 bases spanning the gap. The CDR3 reads CASSQTENTEAFF. DNA of the CDR3: TGTGCCAGCAGCCAAACAGAAAACACTGAAGCTTTCTTT.

This sequence joins TRBV29-1 and TRBJ2-5; 8 bases align to TRBD1. CDR1 and CDR2 from the germline V gene are SQVTM and ANQGSEA. This CDR3 spans 14 amino acids. After removal of 5 bases from V and 2 bases from J, the junction contained 7 bases not matched to a gene. In DNA form, the CDR3 reads TGCAGCGTTACAGGGGGGTCATTACAAGAGACCCAGTACTTC. Translation gives CSVTGGSLQETQYF.

The gene calls are TRBV12-3 or TRBV12-4 and TRBJ1-2; TRBD1 might be the D (5 bases). V was trimmed by 3 bases and J by 6 bases, leaving 11 bases between them. This CDR3 contains 13 residues. The CDR3 DNA reads as TGTGCCAGCAGTTTGGTTCAAGGGGATGGCTACACCTTC. Protein product: CASSLVQGDGYTF.

The chain couples TRBV5-6 to TRBJ1-2, with D tentatively TRBD1 (5 bases). V gave up 4 bases and J gave up 5 bases, with 9 bases separating them. Germline CDR1 is SGHDT and CDR2 is YYEEEE. The CDR3 is made up of 12 amino acids. This CDR3 reads CASSLDSYGYTF. CDR3 sequence (DNA): TGTGCCAGCAGCCTAGACAGTTATGGCTACACCTTC.